This TCR beta chain came from a study of early T cells in non-severe SARS-CoV-2 infection. Study overall: Bulk RNA taken from unsorted whole blood was sequenced, leaving chains unpaired. Findings and limits, study-wide: The VDJdb matching leaned toward anti-spike CD8 responses and overlooked private and CD4 specificities.

The CDR3 covers 12 residues. Trimming cost V 0 bases and J 3 bases, with 3 bases left between them. The germline gives CDR1 LGHDT, CDR2 YNNKEL (reference sequence). Unique molecular identifier tags were affixed to discrete cDNA molecules. TCRdb ran MiXCR on the 5' RACE reads and lists one entry per CDR3 protein. The sample shows approximately 90,000 distinct CDR3 sequences, 9.5% to 15% of them seen only once. This clonotype was found many times. Its antigen is currently unknown. The sequence derives from an adult who was a healthcare worker with PCR-confirmed SARS-CoV-2 infection or an uninfected control (not recorded which). The chain couples TRBV3-1 to TRBJ2-7; D gene uncertain. The starting material was whole blood, obtained at baseline. CDR3 sequence: CASSQDYYEQYF. CDR3 coding DNA: TGTGCCAGCAGCCAAGATTACTACGAGCAGTACTTC.